This T cell receptor beta chain is from a study of vaccination and CD4 T cells after COVID-19. Overall study results and limits: The study examined relatively few convalescent patients and included no early post-infection timepoints.

Specified treatment: roughly ten-day PBMC culture with coronavirus spike peptide pools or control peptides (ViraFEST assay). About 1.8 million PBMCs went into each well for culture with about 9.5 IU/ml IL-2 and 10 ug/ml peptide pools. Sequencing of cultured CD4+ T cell DNA used the Oncomine TCR Beta short-read assay. MiXCR was run by TCRdb on the PCR reads, yielding one entry per CDR3 protein. The table lists under 20,000 distinct CDR3 sequences, about two fifths of them singletons, with 7.2% in the top ten. Germline V gene sequence: CDR1 MNHNS, CDR2 SASEGT. Trimming removed 5 bases at V and 2 bases at J, with 9 bases between. This CDR3 is 14 amino acids long. In regard to this clonotype: What it binds is not known.

The sequence was obtained from a human donor who had recovered from COVID-19. The chain recombines TRBV6-1 with TRBJ2-2, with a possible D match to TRBD2 (5 bases). This sample comprised CD4+ T cells from blood, cultured in vitro, obtained after SARS-CoV-2 vaccination. The DNA for the CDR3 is TGTGCCAGCAGTAGAGCGGCCAACACCGGGGAGCTGTTTTTT. Amino acids: CASSRAANTGELFF.